This is a list of T cell receptor beta chains from one sample in a study of patients and donors after allogeneic stem cell transplantation. In TCRdb, the RT-PCR reads were re-called with MiXCR into one record per CDR3 protein. The repertoire holds about 150,000 distinct CDR3 sequences, with about a quarter as singletons. Sequencing was carried out using blood, either unsorted or a sorted T cell fraction (not recorded which). The receptors come from a human donor who was either an allogeneic HSCT recipient or a stem cell or donor lymphocyte infusion donor (not recorded which). It is not recorded whose cells these are; they may come from a transplant donor. Both conserved end residues are part of each CDR3. The D gene is left open where the match is weak. Part of the rows lack a size; the others show once, few, many or a class for expanded clones.

>few|NA|TRBV29-1|TRBJ2-3
TGCAGCGTTGTCCCGGGGGCCATCCGGAGTTTGTCCACAGATACGCAGTATTTT
CSVVPGAIRSLSTDTQYF
>NA|TRBD2|TRBV3-1|TRBJ2-7
TGTGCCAGCAGCGACGGACTAGCGGGATATGTCTACGAGCAGTACTTC
CASSDGLAGYVYEQYF
>once|TRBD1|TRBV20-1|TRBJ1-5
TGCAGTGCTAGGCCGGGACAGGGGTATAGCAATCAGCCCCAGCATTTT
CSARPGQGYSNQPQHF
>many|NA|TRBV6-2/TRBV6-3|TRBJ1-2
TGTGCCACCCTGGACCGAGATGGCTACACCTTC
CATLDRDGYTF
>few|NA|TRBV19|TRBJ1-1
TGTGCCAGTAGTATCCCCGGCCAATCCAGAGAAGCTTTCTTT
CASSIPGQSREAFF
>NA|NA|TRBV30|TRBJ1-5
TGTGCCTGGAGGAACCCTGGAAGGGGCAATCAGCCCCAGCATTTT
CAWRNPGRGNQPQHF
>many|NA|TRBV19|TRBJ1-2
TGTGCCAGTAGTATAGACGGCTATGGCTACACCTTC
CASSIDGYGYTF
>few|NA|TRBV7-7|TRBJ2-3
TGTGCCAGCAGCTTACTGAGCACAGATACGCAGTATTTT
CASSLLSTDTQYF
>NA|NA|TRBV12-3/TRBV12-4|TRBJ2-1
TGTGCCAGCACCGGACAGTTCCCCAATGAGCAGTTCTTC
CASTGQFPNEQFF
>few|NA|TRBV7-2|TRBJ1-1
TGTGCCAGCAGCCCTTCTCGGGCAGCAGACACTGAAGCTTTCTTT
CASSPSRAADTEAFF
>NA|NA|TRBV21-1|TRBJ1-4
TGTGCCAGCAGCAAATTAAAGTGGAGCCCTCTACCTTCAACTAATGAAAAACTGTTTTTT
CASSKLKWSPLPSTNEKLFF
>NA|NA|TRBV3-1|TRBJ2-5
TGTGCCAGCAGCCAGGACGCTAACCAAGAGACCCAGTACTTC
CASSQDANQETQYF
>NA|TRBD1|TRBV5-6|TRBJ1-6
TGTGCCAGCAGCTTCGGGACAGGGTGGGGAGATTATAATTCACCCCTCCACTTT
CASSFGTGWGDYNSPLHF
>NA|NA|TRBV12-3/TRBV12-4|TRBJ1-5
TGTGCCAGCAGTTTAAACGGGGGCGGTCAGCCCCAGCATTTT
CASSLNGGGQPQHF
>few|NA|TRBV9|TRBJ1-5
TGTGCCAGCAGCGTAGGTAGCAATCAGCCCCAGCATTTT
CASSVGSNQPQHF
>NA|NA|TRBV12-3/TRBV12-4|TRBJ1-4
TGTGCCAGCGCACACACGGACAGACTTAATGAAAAACTGTTTTTT
CASAHTDRLNEKLFF
>few|NA|TRBV7-3|TRBJ2-1
TGTGCCAGCAGCTTAGAAGGTCTCGGGGTGCTCAGGCCCGATGAGCAGTTCTTC
CASSLEGLGVLRPDEQFF
>NA|NA|TRBV5-1|TRBJ2-1
TGCGCCAGCAGCGTACTCGGGAGTGAGCAGTTCTTC
CASSVLGSEQFF
>few|NA|TRBV5-6|TRBJ2-5
TGTGCCAGCAGCTTGGTCCGGAGTCAAGAGACCCAGTACTTC
CASSLVRSQETQYF
>NA|TRBD1|TRBV10-3|TRBJ2-6
TGTGCCATCAGTGGTTCGACAGGGGGCGCTTCTGGGGCCAACGTCCTGACTTTC
CAISGSTGGASGANVLTF
>few|NA|TRBV29-1|TRBJ2-2
TGCAGCGTAACAGTCACCGGGGAGCTGTTTTTT
CSVTVTGELFF
>NA|TRBD1|TRBV27|TRBJ2-7
TGTGCCAGCAGTTTCACAGGGGGTACCTCCTACGAGCAGTACTTC
CASSFTGGTSYEQYF
>NA|TRBD1|TRBV28|TRBJ1-2
TGTGCCAGCATCCTACAGGGGGCGGACTATGGCTACACCTTC
CASILQGADYGYTF
>NA|NA|TRBV7-2|TRBJ2-2
TGTGCCAGCAGCTACGGATTATCCACCGGGGAGCTGTTTTTT
CASSYGLSTGELFF
>NA|NA|TRBV4-2|TRBJ1-6
TGTGCCAGCAGCCCTATTTCAAGGGGATCTTTTAATTCACCCCTCCACTTT
CASSPISRGSFNSPLHF
>NA|NA|TRBV6-6|TRBJ2-3
TGTGCCAGCAGTTACCAGGGCAAGAAGTCAGATACGCAGTATTTT
CASSYQGKKSDTQYF
>NA|NA|TRBV5-1|TRBJ1-1
TGCGCCAGCAGCATGGACGGTCTAGGGGAAGCTTTCTTT
CASSMDGLGEAFF
>few|NA|TRBV12-3/TRBV12-4|TRBJ2-7
TGTGCCAGCAGTTTAACCGGGACAAATTACGAGCAGTACTTC
CASSLTGTNYEQYF
>NA|TRBD2|TRBV29-1|TRBJ2-7
TGCAGCGTTGGATGGGTAAGCGGGAGCTCCTACGAGCAGTACTTC
CSVGWVSGSSYEQYF
>NA|NA|TRBV15|TRBJ2-5
TGTGCCACCAGCAGAGATCAAGTCCAAGAGACCCAGTACTTC
CATSRDQVQETQYF
>few|TRBD2|TRBV10-3|TRBJ2-7
TGTGCCATCACCCCGGGGGGGCAGGATCGGCAGTACTTC
CAITPGGQDRQYF
>few|TRBD2|TRBV5-6|TRBJ2-7
TGTGCCAGCAGCGGACTAGCGACCACCTACGAGCAGTACTTC
CASSGLATTYEQYF
>NA|TRBD1|TRBV7-2|TRBJ1-2
TGTGCCAGCAGCGTACAGGGGCAAGGCTACACCTTC
CASSVQGQGYTF
>NA|NA|TRBV6-2/TRBV6-3|TRBJ2-7
TGTGCCAGCAGAGGTGGGGAGCAGTACTTC
CASRGGEQYF
>few|NA|TRBV12-3/TRBV12-4|TRBJ1-3
TGTGCCAGCACCCCAAACGGCACCATATATTTT
CASTPNGTIYF
>NA|NA|TRBV24-1|TRBJ2-1
TGTGCCACCGAAGATCCATTTTCCGGGACTCTCACCAATGAGCAGTTCTTC
CATEDPFSGTLTNEQFF
>NA|NA|TRBV5-1|TRBJ2-2
TGCGCCAGCGCCCCTCAGGCTGCGGTCCTGAACACCGGGGAGCTGTTTTTT
CASAPQAAVLNTGELFF
>many|NA|TRBV12-3/TRBV12-4|TRBJ1-1
TGTGCCAGCAGTTTCTCCATAGGTCGGGCAGGGAAAGCTTTCTTT
CASSFSIGRAGKAFF
>NA|NA|TRBV11-1|TRBJ2-4
TGTGCCAGCAGCTTGGGGCGGGGTGTGGACATTCAGTACTTC
CASSLGRGVDIQYF
>few|NA|TRBV5-6|TRBJ1-2
TGTGCCAGCAGCTTGGTTTCGGCAGGGCGCTATGGCTACACCTTC
CASSLVSAGRYGYTF
>few|TRBD1|TRBV7-9|TRBJ1-5
TGTGCCAGCAGCGCGACAGGGAATCAGCCCCAGCATTTT
CASSATGNQPQHF
>few|NA|TRBV2|TRBJ2-7
TGTGCCAGCAGTGAAGAAAATTATTCCCCCTACGAGCAGTACTTC
CASSEENYSPYEQYF
>few|NA|TRBV20-1|TRBJ1-2
TGCAGTGCTAAAGGCGATCAAGGCTACACCTTC
CSAKGDQGYTF